This TCR beta chain was obtained from a study of T cell responses to AZD1222 COVID-19 vaccine. This clone is a singleton in its sample. The antigen is not known. V was trimmed by 3 bases and J by 2 bases, leaving 11 bases between them. Looked up from germline, CDR1 is MNHNS and CDR2 is SASEGT. This CDR3 has 14 amino acids. Study results and caveats: With dominance at 160-218 and 743-854, vaccine-associated CD4 TCRs spanned spike.

Sequencing was performed with immunoSEQ multiplex PCR; in TCRdb, only in-frame clones are kept and a portion is missing. The sample shows about 93,000 clones, nearly 90% of them seen only once. The TCR originated in an adult in good health. The sequencing used peripheral blood, collected on day 0 of MenACWY control vaccination. The rearrangement joins TRBV6-1 to TRBJ2-7, with D possibly TRBD2 on 5 matching bases. The CDR3 DNA reads TGTGCCAGCAGTGAGGTAGAGGGAACCTACGAGCAGTACTTC. Protein product: CASSEVEGTYEQYF.